Described below is a single T cell receptor (beta chain) sequence and its context. This sample is part of a study of T cell responses to AZD1222 COVID-19 vaccine. The J segment lost 4 bases and the V segment lost 4 bases, leaving 10 bases of the junction unmatched. The CDR3 totals 17 residues. Germline CDR1 and CDR2: SEHNR and FQNEAQ (reference sequence). Here immunoSEQ multiplex PCR was the method, and the copy in TCRdb shows in-frame clones only, minus some. The table records about 120,000 clones, 70% to 90% of them present only once. This specimen was peripheral blood, taken on day 0 of AZD1222 vaccination. The chain couples TRBV7-9 to TRBJ2-5; 12 bases match TRBD2. This clonotype originated in an adult in good health. The CDR3 sequence: CASSSPPGTSGRETQYF. The CDR3 DNA reads as TGTGCCAGCAGCTCCCCTCCCGGGACTAGCGGGCGAGAGACCCAGTACTTC.